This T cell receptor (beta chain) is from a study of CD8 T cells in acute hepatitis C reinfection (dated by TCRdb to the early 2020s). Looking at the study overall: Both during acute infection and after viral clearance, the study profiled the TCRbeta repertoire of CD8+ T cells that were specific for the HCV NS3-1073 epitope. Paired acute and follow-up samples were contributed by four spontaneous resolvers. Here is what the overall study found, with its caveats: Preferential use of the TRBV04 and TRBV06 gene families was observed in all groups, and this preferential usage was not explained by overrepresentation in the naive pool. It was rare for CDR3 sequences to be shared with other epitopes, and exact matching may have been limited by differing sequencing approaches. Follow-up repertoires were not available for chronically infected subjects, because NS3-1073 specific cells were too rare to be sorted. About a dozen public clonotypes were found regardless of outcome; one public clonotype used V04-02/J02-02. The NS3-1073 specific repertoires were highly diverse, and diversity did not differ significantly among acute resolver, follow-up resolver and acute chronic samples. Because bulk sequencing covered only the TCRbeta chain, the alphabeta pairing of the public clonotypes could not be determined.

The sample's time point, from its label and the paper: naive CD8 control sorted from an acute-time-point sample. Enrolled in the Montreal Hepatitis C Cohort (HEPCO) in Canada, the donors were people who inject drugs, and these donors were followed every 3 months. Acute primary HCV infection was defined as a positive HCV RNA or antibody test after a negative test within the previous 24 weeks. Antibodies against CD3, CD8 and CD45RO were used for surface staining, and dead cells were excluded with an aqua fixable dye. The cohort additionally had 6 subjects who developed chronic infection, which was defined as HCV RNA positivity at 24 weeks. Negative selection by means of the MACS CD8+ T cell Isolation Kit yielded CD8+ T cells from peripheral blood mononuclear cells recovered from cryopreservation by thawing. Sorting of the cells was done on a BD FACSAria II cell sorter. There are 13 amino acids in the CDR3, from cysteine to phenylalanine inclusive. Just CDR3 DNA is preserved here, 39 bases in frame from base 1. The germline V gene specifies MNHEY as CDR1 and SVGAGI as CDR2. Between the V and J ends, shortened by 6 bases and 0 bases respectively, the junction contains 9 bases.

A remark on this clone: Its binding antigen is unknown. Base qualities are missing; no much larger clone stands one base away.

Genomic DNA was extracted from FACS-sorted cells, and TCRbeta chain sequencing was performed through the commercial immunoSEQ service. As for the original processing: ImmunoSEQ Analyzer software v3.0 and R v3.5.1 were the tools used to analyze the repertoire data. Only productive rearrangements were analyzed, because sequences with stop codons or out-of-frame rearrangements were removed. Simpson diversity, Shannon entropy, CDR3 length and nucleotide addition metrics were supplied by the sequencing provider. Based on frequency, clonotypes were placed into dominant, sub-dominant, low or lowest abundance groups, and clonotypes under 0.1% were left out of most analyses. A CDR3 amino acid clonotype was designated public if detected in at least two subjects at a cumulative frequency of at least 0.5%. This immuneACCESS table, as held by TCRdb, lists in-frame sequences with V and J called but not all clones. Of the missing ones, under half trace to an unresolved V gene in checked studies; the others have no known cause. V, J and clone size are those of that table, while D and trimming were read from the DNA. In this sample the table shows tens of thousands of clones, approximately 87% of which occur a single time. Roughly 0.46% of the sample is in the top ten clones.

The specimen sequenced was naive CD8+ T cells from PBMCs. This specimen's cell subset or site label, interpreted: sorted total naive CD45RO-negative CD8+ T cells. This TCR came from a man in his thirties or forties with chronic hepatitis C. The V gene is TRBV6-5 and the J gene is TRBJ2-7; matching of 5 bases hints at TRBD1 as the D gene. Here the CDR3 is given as CASSRQSSYEQYF. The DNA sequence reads TGTGCCAGCAGCAGACAGAGCTCCTACGAGCAGTACTTC.